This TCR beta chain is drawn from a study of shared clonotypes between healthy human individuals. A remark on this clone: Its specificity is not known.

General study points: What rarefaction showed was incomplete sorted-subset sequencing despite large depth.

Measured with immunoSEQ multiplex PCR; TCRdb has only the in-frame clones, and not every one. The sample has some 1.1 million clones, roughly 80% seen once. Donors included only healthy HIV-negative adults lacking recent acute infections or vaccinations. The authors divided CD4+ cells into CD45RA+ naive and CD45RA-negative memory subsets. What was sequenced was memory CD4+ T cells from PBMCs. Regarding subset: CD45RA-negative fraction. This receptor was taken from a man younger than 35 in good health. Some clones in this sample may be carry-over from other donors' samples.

CDR3 protein: CASSWRTGGDYGYTF. The CDR3 nucleotides are TGTGCCAGCAGCTGGAGGACAGGGGGTGACTATGGCTACACCTTC. The chain combines TRBV5-4 with TRBJ1-2; TRBD1 aligns across 10 bases. Germline CDR1 SGHNT, CDR2 YYREEE (reference sequence). J was trimmed by 3 bases and V by 3 bases; bases with no gene match: 5. There are 15 residues in the CDR3.